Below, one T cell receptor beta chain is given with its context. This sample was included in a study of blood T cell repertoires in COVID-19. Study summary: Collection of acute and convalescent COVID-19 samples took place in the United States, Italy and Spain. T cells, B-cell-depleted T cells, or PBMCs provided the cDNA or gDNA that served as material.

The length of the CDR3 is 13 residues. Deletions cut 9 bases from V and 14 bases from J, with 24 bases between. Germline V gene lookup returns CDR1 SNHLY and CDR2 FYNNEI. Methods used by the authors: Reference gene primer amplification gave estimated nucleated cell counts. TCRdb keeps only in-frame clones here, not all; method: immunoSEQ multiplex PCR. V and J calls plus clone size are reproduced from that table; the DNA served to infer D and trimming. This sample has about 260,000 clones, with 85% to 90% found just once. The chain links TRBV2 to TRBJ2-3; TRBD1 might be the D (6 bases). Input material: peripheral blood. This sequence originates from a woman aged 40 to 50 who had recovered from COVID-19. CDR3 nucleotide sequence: TGTGCCAGTAGACGTGGACAGAGTTTAATTTGGTATTTT. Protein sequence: CASRRGQSLIWYF.